The present TCR beta chain was sequenced within a study of control samples from healthy donors and cancer patients. TCRdb's table, derived via immunoSEQ multiplex PCR, lists solely in-frame clones and lacks some. The data hold fewer than 150,000 clones, with approximately 90% observed a single time. Between the trimmed V and J ends, which lost 2 bases and 0 bases, there was a span of 5 bases. The CDR3 runs to 13 residues. Per the germline V gene, CDR1 is SGHVS and CDR2 is FQNEAQ. Material: blood. This sequence joins TRBV7-8 and TRBJ2-7; no clear D gene. This TCR was recovered from a man younger than 35 in good health. CDR3 coding DNA: TGTGCCAGCAGCTTATCATTCTCCTACGAGCAGTACTTC. It translates to CASSLSFSYEQYF. Full variable domain (remainder filled in from reference TRBV7-8 and TRBJ2-7): GAGVSQSPRYKVAKRGQDVALRCDPISGHVSLFWYQQALGQGPEFLTYFQNEAQLDKSGLPSDRFFAERPEGSVSTLKIQRTQQEDSAVYLCASSLSFSYEQYFGPGTRLTVT.